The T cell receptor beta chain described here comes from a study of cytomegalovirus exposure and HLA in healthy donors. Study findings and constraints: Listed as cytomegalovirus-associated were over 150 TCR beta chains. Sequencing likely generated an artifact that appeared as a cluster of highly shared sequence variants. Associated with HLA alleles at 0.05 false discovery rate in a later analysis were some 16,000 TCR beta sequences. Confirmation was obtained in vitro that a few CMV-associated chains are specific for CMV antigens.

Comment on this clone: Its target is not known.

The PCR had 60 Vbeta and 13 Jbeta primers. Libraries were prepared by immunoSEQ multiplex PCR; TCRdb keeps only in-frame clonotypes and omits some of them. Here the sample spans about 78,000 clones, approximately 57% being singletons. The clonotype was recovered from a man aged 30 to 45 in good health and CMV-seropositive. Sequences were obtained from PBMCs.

The CDR3: CASSLVLAGVEDTQYF. The CDR3 DNA is TGCGCCAGCAGCTTGGTTTTAGCGGGAGTAGAAGATACGCAGTATTTT. The chain combines TRBV5-1 with TRBJ2-3; 9 bases match TRBD2. This CDR3 is built from 16 residues. Germline V CDR1 and CDR2: SGHRS, YFSETQ. V shed 0 bases and J 5 bases; nucleotides not matched to a gene: 7. Looking up the rest from reference TRBV5-1 and TRBJ2-3 gives the full variable domain: KAGVTQTPRYLIKTRGQQVTLSCSPISGHRSVSWYQQTPGQGLQFLFEYFSETQRNKGNFPGRFSGRQFSNSRSEMNVSTLELGDSALYLCASSLVLAGVEDTQYFGPGTRLTVL.